Following are 6 T cell receptor beta chains from one sample sequenced in a study of T cells after yellow fever vaccination. TCRdb itself ran the 5' RACE reads through MiXCR, one entry per CDR3 protein. The table lists 450,000 to 650,000 distinct CDR3 sequences, 20% to 25% of them singletons. This specimen was PBMCs, taken roughly 23 days after the first yellow fever vaccination. The source is a man aged 18 to 29 who received the YFV17D yellow fever vaccine.

This clonotype is a singleton in its sample. This chain links TRBV5-1 with TRBJ2-5, with 7 nucleotides matching TRBD1. V lost 4 bases to trimming and J lost 3 bases; unmatched junction nucleotides: 6. CDR3 size: 14 residues. In germline, CDR1 is SGHRS, CDR2 YFSETQ. CDR3 sequence (DNA): TGCGCCAGCAGCCATACAGGGACAGAAGAGACCCAGTACTTC. Protein product: CASSHTGTEETQYF. The whole variable domain, remainder taken from reference TRBV5-1 and TRBJ2-5, is KAGVTQTPRYLIKTRGQQVTLSCSPISGHRSVSWYQQTPGQGLQFLFEYFSETQRNKGNFPGRFSGRQFSNSRSEMNVSTLELGDSALYLCASSHTGTEETQYFGPGTRLLVL.

Comment on this clonotype: Because the CDR3's place on the DNA is in doubt, the DNA is left out and the CDR3 is given as listed by TCRdb. The chain recombines TRBV27 with TRBJ2-5; the table's D call of TRBD1 was not tested on the DNA. Termini included, the CDR3 measures 13 amino acids. Germline loops: CDR1 MNHEY, CDR2 SMNVEV (reference sequence). This chain's CDR3 is CASSFGPGETQYF.

The gene calls are TRBV29-1 and TRBJ2-1, with 9 nucleotides matching TRBD2. The V gene's germline CDR1 is SQVTM and CDR2 ANQGSEA. This CDR3 contains 12 residues. V lost 3 bases, J lost 15 bases, and 9 bases stayed unmatched. This CDR3 reads CSVEGLAGGLFF. The CDR3 DNA is TGCAGCGTTGAGGGACTAGCTGGGGGGTTGTTCTTC.

This clonotype turned up a few times. This chain's CDR3 is CATSRGQIRGYTF. The CDR3 coding sequence is TGTGCCACCAGCAGAGGTCAGATCAGGGGCTACACCTTC. The J gene is TRBJ1-2, the V gene TRBV15; D call uncertain. This CDR3 has 13 residues. Looked up from germline, CDR1 is LNHNV and CDR2 is YYDKDF (reference sequence). Deletions cut 1 base from V and 8 bases from J, with 11 bases between.

This clonotype showed up just a few times. V gene TRBV7-9 combines with J gene TRBJ2-7, with D possibly matching TRBD1 (6 bases). V was cut by 1 base and J by 6 bases, with 10 bases left in between. The CDR3 spans 13 residues. Germline loops: CDR1 SEHNR, CDR2 FQNEAQ (reference sequence). CDR3: CASSLGDRFEQYV. CDR3 DNA sequence: TGTGCCAGCAGCTTAGGCGACAGGTTCGAGCAGTACGTC.

The rearrangement uses TRBV3-1 and TRBJ2-1; 8 positions agree with TRBD2. This CDR3 is built from 15 residues. Germline trimming cut 1 base from V and 7 bases from J; bases unmatched to any gene: 6. CDR1 is LGHDT, CDR2 YNNKEL, per germline (reference sequence). As DNA, the CDR3 is TGTGCCAGCAGCCAAGGAACGGGGGGGGGTAATGAGCAGTTCTTC. Its translation: CASSQGTGGGNEQFF.